This T cell receptor beta chain is drawn from a study of blood T cell repertoires in COVID-19. On the study more broadly: T cells, B-cell-depleted T cells, or PBMCs provided the cDNA or gDNA that served as material.

This table comes from immunoSEQ multiplex PCR, and its TCRdb copy is limited to in-frame clones, with some not included. The data show about 88,000 clones, more than 70% seen once. The CDR3 consists of 16 residues. Germline assignment: CDR1 LNHNV and CDR2 YYDKDF (reference sequence). V shed 1 base and J shed 1 base, with 11 bases lying between them. The sequence derives from a human donor in a cohort sampled during active COVID-19. The chain has TRBV15 and TRBJ2-1, with a weak D call TRBD2 (6 bases). Sequencing input: peripheral blood. The CDR3 nucleotides read TGTGCCACCAGCAGAGGCGGGGCAGAGTCCTACAATGAGCAGTTCTTC. The encoded protein is CATSRGGAESYNEQFF.